This TCR beta chain was recovered during a study of T cells in localized non-small cell lung cancer. With V trimmed by 3 bases and J by 4 bases, 7 bases remained unmatched. This CDR3 is built from 16 residues. Germline values: CDR1 SGHNT, CDR2 YENEEA. Concerning this clone itself: Its antigen is not known.

Using immunoSEQ multiplex PCR, the repertoire was profiled, and TCRdb retains in-frame clones only, with some absent. This table has 1,500 to 2,000 clones, 30% to 40% appearing once. General study results and limits: Analysis by sequencing included only one tumor region, so heterogeneity remains possible. Clonality peaked in uninvolved adjacent lung rather than tumor. Adjacent lung tissue had a median around 57 of the top 100 clones found in the tumor. With higher T cell density in blood came longer overall survival.

This specimen was lung tumor tissue, taken before any cancer treatment. The clonotype comes from a female donor older than 55 with stage II squamous cell lung carcinoma. The chain joins TRBV11-3 to TRBJ2-5, with 11 nucleotides matching TRBD2. Here the CDR3 reads CASSLWLAGGLETQYF. The CDR3 coding sequence is TGTGCCAGCAGCTTGTGGCTAGCGGGGGGCTTAGAGACCCAGTACTTC.